This T cell receptor beta chain was profiled in a study of Graves' ophthalmopathy and Graves' hyperthyroidism. Broader study findings: A roughly 81% specificity and 85% to 90% sensitivity were achieved by a 13-signature model that separated ophthalmopathy from stable hyperthyroidism. Blood also harbored most expanded thyroid clonotypes above 0.001 frequency. It was with approximately 70% sensitivity and about 72% specificity that the model predicted ophthalmopathy progression.

As the template, RNA transcripts were used to amplify TCR beta CDR3 regions. The first-round RT-PCR employed HTBI primers together with the Qiagen OneStep RT-PCR kit. A multiplex PCR was then performed as the second round. TCRdb ran MiXCR on the multiplex PCR reads and lists one entry per CDR3 protein. The data hold around 590,000 distinct CDR3 sequences, with about two fifths observed a single time. This clonotype has at least ten counts. Its antigen remains unidentified. The V end lost 4 bases, the J end lost 2 bases, and 14 bases lay between the germline ends. This CDR3 is 15 amino acids long. Germline lookup yields CDR1 DFQATT and CDR2 SNEGSKA (reference sequence). Aged 18 to 65, hyperthyroidism patients had new diagnoses of under 2 months' duration.

Sample: peripheral blood or thyroid tissue (not recorded which). This receptor was taken from an adult man with Graves' hyperthyroidism. The chain carries TRBV20-1 and TRBJ1-4, with TRBD1 as a possible D gene (6 bases). The CDR3 bases are TGCAGTGCTACCATGGACAGCGGGACTAATGAAAAACTGTTTTTT. Its translation: CSATMDSGTNEKLFF.